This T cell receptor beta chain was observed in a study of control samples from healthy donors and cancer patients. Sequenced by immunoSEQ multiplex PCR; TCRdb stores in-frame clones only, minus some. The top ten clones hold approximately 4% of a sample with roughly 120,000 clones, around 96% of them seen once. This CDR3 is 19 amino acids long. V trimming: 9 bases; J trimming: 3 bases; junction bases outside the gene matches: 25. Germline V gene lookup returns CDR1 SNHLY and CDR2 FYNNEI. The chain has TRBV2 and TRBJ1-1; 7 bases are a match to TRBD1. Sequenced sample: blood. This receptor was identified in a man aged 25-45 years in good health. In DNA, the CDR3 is TGTGCCAGTCCGCCCGTGGTTTGGACAGGCCAGAGTGTACACACTGAAGCTTTCTTT. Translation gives CASPPVVWTGQSVHTEAFF.